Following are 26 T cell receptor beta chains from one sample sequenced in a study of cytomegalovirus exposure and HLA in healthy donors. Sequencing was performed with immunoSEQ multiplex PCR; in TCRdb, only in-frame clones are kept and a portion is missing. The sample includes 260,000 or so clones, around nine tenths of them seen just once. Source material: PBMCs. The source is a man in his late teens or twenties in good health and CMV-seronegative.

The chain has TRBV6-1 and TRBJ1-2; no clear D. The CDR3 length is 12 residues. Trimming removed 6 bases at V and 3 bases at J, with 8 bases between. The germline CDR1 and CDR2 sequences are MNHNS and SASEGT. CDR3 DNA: TGTGCCAGCAGGATCCAGGACTATGGCTACACCTTC. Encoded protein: CASRIQDYGYTF.

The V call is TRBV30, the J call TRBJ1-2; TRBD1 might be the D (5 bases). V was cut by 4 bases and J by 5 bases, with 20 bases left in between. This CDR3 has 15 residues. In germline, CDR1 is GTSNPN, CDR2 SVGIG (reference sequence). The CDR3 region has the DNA TGTGCCTGGATCAGTCAGGCGGGGACGGCGTATGGCTACACCTTC. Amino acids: CAWISQAGTAYGYTF.

The CDR3 sequence is CASSLARVGAGELFF. CDR3 nucleotide sequence: TGCGCCAGCAGCTTGGCGAGGGTTGGGGCCGGGGAGCTGTTTTTT. V gene TRBV5-1 combines with J gene TRBJ2-2, with a possible D match to TRBD2 (5 bases). CDR3 length: 15 residues. V gave up 0 bases and J gave up 6 bases, with 12 bases separating them. CDR1 and CDR2 (germline): SGHRS, YFSETQ.

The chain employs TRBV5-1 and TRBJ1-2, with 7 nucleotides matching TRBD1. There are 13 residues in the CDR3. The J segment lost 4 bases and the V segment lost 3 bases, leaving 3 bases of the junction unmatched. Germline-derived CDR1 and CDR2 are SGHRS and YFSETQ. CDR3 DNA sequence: TGCGCCAGCAGCTCCGGGACAGCCTATGGCTACACCTTC. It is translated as CASSSGTAYGYTF.

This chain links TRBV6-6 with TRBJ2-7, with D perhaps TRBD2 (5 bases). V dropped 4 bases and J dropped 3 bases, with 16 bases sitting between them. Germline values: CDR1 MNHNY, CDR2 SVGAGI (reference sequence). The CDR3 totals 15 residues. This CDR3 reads CASSFRPGMSYEQYF. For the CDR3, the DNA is TGTGCCAGCAGTTTCCGCCCGGGAATGAGCTACGAGCAGTACTTC.

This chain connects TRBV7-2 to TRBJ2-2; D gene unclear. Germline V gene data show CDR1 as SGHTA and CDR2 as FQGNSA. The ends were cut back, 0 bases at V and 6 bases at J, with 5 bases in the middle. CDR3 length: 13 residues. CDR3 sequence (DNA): TGTGCCAGCAGCTTAGCTGGAGCCGGGGAGCTGTTTTTT. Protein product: CASSLAGAGELFF.

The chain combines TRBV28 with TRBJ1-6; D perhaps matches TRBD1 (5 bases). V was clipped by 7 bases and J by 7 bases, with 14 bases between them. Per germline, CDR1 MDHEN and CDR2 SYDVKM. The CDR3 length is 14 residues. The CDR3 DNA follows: TGTGCCAGCACGTTCAATTACAGGAATTCACCCCTCCACTTT. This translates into CASTFNYRNSPLHF.

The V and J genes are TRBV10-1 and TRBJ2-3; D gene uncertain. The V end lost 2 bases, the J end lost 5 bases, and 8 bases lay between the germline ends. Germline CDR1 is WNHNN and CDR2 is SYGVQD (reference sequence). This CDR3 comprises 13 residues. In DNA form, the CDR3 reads TGCGCCAGCAGTGAGAGAGGAATAGATACGCAGTATTTT. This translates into CASSERGIDTQYF.

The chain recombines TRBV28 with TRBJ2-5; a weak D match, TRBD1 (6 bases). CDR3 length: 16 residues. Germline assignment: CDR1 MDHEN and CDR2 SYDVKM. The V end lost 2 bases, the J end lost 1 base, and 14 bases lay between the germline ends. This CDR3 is CASSLQGRNLQETQYF. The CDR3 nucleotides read TGTGCCAGCAGTTTACAGGGGCGAAACCTCCAAGAGACCCAGTACTTC.

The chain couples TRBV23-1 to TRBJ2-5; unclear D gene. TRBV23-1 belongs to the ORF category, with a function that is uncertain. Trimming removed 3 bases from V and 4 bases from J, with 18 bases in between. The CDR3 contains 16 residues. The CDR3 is CASSHLLRVGSETQYF. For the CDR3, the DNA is TGCGCCAGCAGTCATCTCCTCCGGGTAGGTTCAGAGACCCAGTACTTC.

In nucleotides, the CDR3 is TGTGCCAGTCACCCCAATGCGGGACAGGGACCCAATGAGCAGTTCTTC. Translating it yields CASHPNAGQGPNEQFF. This chain joins TRBV6-6 and TRBJ2-1, with 9 bases matching TRBD1. The length of the CDR3 is 16 residues. Germline V gives CDR1 MNHNY, CDR2 SVGAGI (reference sequence). V was pared by 9 bases and J by 6 bases, with 15 bases of the junction left unmatched.

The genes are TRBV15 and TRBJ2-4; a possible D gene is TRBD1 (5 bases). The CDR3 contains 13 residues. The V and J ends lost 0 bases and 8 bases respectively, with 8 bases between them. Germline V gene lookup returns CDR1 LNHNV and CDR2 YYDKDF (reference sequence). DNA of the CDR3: TGTGCCACCAGCAGAGATGTACAGGACATTCAGTACTTC. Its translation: CATSRDVQDIQYF.

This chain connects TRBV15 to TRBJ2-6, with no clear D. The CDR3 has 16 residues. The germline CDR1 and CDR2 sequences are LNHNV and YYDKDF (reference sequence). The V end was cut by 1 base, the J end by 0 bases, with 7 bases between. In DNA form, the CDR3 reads TGTGCCACCAGCAGAGTTGTTTACTCTGGGGCCAACGTCCTGACTTTC. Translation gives CATSRVVYSGANVLTF.

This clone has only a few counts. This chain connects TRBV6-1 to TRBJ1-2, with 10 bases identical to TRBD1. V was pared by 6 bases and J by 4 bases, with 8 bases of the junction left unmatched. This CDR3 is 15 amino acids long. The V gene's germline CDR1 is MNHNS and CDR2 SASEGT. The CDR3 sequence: CASSPGTGAFYGYTF. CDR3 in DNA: TGTGCCAGCAGCCCCGGGACAGGGGCTTTCTATGGCTACACCTTC.

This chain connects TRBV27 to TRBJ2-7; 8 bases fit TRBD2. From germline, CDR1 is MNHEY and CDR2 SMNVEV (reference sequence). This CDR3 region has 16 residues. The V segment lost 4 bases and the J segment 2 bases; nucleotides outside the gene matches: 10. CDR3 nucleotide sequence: TGTGCCAGCAGTTCTTCCGGGACTAGAAACGCCTACGAGCAGTACTTC. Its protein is CASSSSGTRNAYEQYF.

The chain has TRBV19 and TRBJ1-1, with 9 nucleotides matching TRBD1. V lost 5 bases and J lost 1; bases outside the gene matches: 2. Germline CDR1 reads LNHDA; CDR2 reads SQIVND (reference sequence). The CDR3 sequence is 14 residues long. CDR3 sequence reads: CASSWTGENTEAFF. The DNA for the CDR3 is TGTGCCAGTAGTTGGACAGGGGAGAACACTGAAGCTTTCTTT.

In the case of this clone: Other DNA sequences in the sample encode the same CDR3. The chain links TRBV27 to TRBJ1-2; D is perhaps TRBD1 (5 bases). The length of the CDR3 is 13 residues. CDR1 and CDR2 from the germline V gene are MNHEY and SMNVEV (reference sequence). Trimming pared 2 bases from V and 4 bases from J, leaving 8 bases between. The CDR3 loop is CASSLAGSYGYTF. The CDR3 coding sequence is TGTGCCAGCAGTTTAGCAGGGTCCTATGGCTACACCTTC.

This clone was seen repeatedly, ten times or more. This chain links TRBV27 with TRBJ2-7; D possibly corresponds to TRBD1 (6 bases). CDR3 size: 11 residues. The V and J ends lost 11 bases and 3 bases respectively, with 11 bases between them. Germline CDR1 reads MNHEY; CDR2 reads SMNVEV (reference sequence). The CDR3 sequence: CAAGRGYEQYF. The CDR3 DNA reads TGTGCCGCAGGCAGGGGCTACGAGCAGTACTTC.

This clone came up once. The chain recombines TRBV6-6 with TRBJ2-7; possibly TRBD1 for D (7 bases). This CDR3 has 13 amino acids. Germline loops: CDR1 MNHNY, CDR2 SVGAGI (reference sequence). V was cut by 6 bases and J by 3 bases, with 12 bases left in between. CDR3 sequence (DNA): TGTGCCAGCAGCCGGAGGGACAGCTACGAGCAGTACTTC. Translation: CASSRRDSYEQYF.

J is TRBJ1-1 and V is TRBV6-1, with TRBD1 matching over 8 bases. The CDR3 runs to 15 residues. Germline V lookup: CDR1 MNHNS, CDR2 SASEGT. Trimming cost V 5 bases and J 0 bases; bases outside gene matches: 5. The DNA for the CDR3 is TGTGCCAGCAGTAAGACAGGGGCCATGAACACTGAAGCTTTCTTT. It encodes CASSKTGAMNTEAFF.

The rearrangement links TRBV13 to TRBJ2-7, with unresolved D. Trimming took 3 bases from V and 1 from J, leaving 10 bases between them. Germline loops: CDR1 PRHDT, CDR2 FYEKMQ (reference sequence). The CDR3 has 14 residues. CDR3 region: CASSFSGLSYEQYF. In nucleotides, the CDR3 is TGTGCCAGCAGCTTTTCCGGGTTATCCTACGAGCAGTACTTC.

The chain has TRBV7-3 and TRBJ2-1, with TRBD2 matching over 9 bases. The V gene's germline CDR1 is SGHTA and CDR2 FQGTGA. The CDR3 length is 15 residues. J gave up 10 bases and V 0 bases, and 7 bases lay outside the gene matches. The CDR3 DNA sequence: TGTGCCAGCAGCTTAACGGATAGCGGGGGCCCCGAGCAGTTCTTC. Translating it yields CASSLTDSGGPEQFF.

The chain's CDR3 is CASSPRPGNEQYF. The CDR3 region has the DNA TGTGCCAGCAGTCCCCGTCCGGGTAACGAGCAGTACTTC. V is TRBV11-2 and J is TRBJ2-7; D is ambiguous. Trimming pared 6 bases from V and 5 bases from J, leaving 14 bases between. The germline V gene has CDR1 SGHAT and CDR2 FQNNGV. The CDR3 totals 13 residues. The complete variable domain, with remaining parts taken from reference TRBV11-2 and TRBJ2-7, reads EAGVAQSPRYKIIEKRQSVAFWCNPISGHATLYWYQQILGQGPKLLIQFQNNGVVDDSQLPKDRFSAERLKGVDSTLKIQPAKLEDSAVYLCASSPRPGNEQYFGPGTRLTVT.

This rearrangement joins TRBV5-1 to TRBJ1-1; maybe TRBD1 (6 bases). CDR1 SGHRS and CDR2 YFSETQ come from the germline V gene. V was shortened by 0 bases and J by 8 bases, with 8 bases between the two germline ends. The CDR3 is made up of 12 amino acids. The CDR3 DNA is TGCGCCAGCAGCTTGGGACAGGCAGAAGCTTTCTTT. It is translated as CASSLGQAEAFF.

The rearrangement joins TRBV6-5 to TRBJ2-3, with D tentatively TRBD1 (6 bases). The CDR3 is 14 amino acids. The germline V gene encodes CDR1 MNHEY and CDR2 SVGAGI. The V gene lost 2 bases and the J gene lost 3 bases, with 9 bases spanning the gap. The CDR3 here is CASSYQQGTDTQYF. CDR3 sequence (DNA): TGTGCCAGCAGTTACCAACAGGGTACAGATACGCAGTATTTT.

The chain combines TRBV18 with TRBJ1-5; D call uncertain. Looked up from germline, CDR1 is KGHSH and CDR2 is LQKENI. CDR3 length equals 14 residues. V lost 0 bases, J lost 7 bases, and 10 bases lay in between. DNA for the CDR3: TGTGCCAGCTCACCACCGTCAGGCCGGCAGCCCCAGCATTTT. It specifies CASSPPSGRQPQHF.